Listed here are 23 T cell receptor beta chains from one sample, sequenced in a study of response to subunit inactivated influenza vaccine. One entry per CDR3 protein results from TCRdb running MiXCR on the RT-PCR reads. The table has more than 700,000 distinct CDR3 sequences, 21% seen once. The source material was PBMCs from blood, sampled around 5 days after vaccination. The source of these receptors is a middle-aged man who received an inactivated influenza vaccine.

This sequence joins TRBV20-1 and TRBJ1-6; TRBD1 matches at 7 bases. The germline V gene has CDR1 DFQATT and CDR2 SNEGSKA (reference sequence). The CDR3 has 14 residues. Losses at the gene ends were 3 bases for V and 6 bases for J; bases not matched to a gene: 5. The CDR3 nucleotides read TGCAGTGCTAGGCAGGGGGGAGGTAATTCACCCCTCCACTTT. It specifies CSARQGGGNSPLHF.

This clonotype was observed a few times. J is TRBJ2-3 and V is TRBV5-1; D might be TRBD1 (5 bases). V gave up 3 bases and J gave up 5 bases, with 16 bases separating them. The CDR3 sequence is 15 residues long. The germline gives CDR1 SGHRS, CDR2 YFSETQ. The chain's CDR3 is CASSYSSSRGDTQYF. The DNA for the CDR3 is TGCGCCAGCAGCTACTCTTCCTCTAGGGGAGATACGCAGTATTTT.

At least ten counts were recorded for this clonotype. CDR3 region: CSARDQGSGYEQYF. CDR3 DNA sequence: TGCAGTGCTAGAGATCAAGGGTCAGGGTACGAGCAGTACTTC. The chain joins TRBV20-1 to TRBJ2-7, with D possibly being TRBD1 (5 bases). The germline V gene has CDR1 DFQATT and CDR2 SNEGSKA (reference sequence). This CDR3 has 14 amino acids. Between the trimmed V and J ends, which lost 0 bases and 4 bases, there was a span of 13 bases.

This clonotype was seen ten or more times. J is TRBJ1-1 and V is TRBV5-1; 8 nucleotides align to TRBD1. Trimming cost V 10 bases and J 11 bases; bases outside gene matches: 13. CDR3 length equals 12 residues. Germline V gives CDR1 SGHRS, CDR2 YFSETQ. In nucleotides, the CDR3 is TGCGCCTCATCGATGACAGGGGAGGAGGCTTTCTTT. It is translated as CASSMTGEEAFF.

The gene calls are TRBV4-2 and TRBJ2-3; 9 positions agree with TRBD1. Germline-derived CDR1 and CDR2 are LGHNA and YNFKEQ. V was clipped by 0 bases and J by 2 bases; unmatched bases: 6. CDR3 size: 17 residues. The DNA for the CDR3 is TGTGCCAGCAGCCAAGAGTGGGGGACAGGGTACACAGATACGCAGTATTTT. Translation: CASSQEWGTGYTDTQYF.

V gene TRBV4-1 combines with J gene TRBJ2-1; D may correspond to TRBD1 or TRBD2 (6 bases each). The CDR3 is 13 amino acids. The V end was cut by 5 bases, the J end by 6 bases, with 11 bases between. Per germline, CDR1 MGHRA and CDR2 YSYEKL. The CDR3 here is CASSRRGTNEQFF. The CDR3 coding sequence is TGCGCCAGCAGCAGGAGGGGGACCAATGAGCAGTTCTTC.

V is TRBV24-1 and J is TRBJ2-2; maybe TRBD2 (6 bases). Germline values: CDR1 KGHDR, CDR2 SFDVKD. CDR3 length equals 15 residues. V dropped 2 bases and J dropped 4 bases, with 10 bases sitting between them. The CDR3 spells CATSDYGGSTGELFF. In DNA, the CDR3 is TGTGCCACCAGTGATTACGGGGGAAGCACCGGGGAGCTGTTTTTT.

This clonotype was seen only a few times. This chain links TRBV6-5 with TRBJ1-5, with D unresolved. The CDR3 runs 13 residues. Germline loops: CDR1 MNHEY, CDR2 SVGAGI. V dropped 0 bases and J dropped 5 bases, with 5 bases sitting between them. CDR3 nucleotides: TGTGCCAGCAGTTACTCCGCGGATCAGCCCCAGCATTTT. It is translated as CASSYSADQPQHF.

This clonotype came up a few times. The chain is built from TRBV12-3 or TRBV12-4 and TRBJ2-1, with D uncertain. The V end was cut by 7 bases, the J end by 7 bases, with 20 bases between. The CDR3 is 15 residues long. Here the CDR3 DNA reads TGTGCCAGCACCCAGTCGGTGGGTTTAGGGAATGAGCAGTTCTTC. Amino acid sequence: CASTQSVGLGNEQFF.

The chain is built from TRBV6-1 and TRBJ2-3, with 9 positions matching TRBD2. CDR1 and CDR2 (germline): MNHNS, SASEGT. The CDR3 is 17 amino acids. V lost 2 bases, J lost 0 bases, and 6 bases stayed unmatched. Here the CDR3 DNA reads TGTGCCAGCAGTGAAAGAAGACTAGCGGCTAGCACAGATACGCAGTATTTT. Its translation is CASSERRLAASTDTQYF.

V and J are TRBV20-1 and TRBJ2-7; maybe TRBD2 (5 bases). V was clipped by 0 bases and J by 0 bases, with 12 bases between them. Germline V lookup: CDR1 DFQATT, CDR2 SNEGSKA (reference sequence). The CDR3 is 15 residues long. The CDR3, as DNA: TGCAGTGCTAGAGATGTGACTACCAACTCCTACGAGCAGTACTTC. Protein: CSARDVTTNSYEQYF.

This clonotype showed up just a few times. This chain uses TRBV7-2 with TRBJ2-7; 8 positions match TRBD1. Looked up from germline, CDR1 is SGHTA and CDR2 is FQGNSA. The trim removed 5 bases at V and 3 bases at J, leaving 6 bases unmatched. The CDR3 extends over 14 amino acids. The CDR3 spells CASSRGTGLYEQYF. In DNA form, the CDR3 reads TGTGCCAGCAGCAGGGGGACAGGCCTCTACGAGCAGTACTTC.

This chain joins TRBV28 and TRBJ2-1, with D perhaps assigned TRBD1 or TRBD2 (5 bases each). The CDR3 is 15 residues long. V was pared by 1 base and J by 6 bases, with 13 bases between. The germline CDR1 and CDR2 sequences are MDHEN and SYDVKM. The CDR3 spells CASSLFILGTNEQFF. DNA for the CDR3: TGTGCCAGCAGTTTATTCATATTAGGGACCAATGAGCAGTTCTTC.

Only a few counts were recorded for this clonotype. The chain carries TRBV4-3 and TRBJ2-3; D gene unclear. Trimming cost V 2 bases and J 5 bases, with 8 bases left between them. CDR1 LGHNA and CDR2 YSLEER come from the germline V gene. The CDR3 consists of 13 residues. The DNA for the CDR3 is TGCGCCAGCAGCCAAAAGTTGGTAGATACGCAGTATTTT. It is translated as CASSQKLVDTQYF.

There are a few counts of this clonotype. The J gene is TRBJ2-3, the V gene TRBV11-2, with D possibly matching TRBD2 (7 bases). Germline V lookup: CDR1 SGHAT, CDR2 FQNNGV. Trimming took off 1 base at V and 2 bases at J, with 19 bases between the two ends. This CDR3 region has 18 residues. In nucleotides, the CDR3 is TGTGCCAGCAGCTTAGGGTCATGGCGGGGGCCCCCCACAGATACGCAGTATTTT. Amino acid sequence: CASSLGSWRGPPTDTQYF.

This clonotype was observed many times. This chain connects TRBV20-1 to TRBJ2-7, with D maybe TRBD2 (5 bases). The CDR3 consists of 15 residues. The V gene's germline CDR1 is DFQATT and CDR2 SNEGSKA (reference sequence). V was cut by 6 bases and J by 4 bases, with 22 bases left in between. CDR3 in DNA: TGCAGTGCCCCATTTGTTTGGGCTTCGGGATACGAGCAGTACTTC. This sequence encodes CSAPFVWASGYEQYF.

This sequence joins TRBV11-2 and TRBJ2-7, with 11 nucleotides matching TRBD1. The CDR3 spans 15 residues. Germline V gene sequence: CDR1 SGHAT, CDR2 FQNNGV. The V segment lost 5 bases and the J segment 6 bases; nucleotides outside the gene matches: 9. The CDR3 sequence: CASSTDRGLVSEQYF. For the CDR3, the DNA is TGTGCCAGCAGCACGGACAGGGGGCTTGTTTCCGAGCAGTACTTC.

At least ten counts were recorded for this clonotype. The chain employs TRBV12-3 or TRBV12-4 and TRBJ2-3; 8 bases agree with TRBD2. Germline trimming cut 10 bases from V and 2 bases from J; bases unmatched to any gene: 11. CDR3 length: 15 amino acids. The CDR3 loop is CATTLGGGPTDTQYF. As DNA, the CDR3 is TGTGCCACCACATTGGGCGGGGGGCCCACAGATACGCAGTATTTT.

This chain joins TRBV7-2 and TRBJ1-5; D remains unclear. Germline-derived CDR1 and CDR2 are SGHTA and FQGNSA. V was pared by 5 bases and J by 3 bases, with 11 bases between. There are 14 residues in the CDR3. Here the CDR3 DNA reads TGTGCCAGCAGCCAAGGACGGTACAATCAGCCCCAGCATTTT. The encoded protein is CASSQGRYNQPQHF. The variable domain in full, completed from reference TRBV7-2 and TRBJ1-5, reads GAGVSQSPSNKVTEKGKDVELRCDPISGHTALYWYRQSLGQGLEFLIYFQGNSAPDKSGLPSDRFSAERTGGSVSTLTIQRTQQEDSAVYLCASSQGRYNQPQHFGDGTRLSIL.

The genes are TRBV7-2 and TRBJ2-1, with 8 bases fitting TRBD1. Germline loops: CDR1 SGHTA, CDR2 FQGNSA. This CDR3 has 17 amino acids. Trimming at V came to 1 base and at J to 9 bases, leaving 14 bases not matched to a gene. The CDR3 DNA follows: TGTGCCAGCAGCTTAGTCCGGACAGGGCGCATCATGGCTGAGCAGTTCTTC. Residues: CASSLVRTGRIMAEQFF.

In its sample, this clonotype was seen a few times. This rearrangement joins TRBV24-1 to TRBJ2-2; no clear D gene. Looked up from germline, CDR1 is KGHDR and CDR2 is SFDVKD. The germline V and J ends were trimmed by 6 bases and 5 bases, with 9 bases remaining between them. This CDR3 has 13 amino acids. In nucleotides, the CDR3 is TGTGCCACCAGTCTTTGGGGAACCGGGGAGCTGTTTTTT. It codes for CATSLWGTGELFF.

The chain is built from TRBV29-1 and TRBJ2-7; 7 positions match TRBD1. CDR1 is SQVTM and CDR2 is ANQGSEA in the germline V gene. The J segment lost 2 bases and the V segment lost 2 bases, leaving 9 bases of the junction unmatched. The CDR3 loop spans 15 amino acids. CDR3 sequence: CSVEQSDRAPYEQYF. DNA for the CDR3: TGCAGCGTTGAACAATCAGACAGGGCGCCCTACGAGCAGTACTTC.

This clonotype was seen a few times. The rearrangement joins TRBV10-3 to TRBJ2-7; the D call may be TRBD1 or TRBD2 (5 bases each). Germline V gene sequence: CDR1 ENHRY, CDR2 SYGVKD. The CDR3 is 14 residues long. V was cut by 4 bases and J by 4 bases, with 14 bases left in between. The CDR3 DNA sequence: TGTGCCATCAGTGTAGCCGGGACGACTTACGAGCAGTACTTC. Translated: CAISVAGTTYEQYF.